The 30 T cell receptor beta chains below all came from one sample that was sequenced in a study of cytomegalovirus exposure and HLA in healthy donors. 60 Vbeta and 13 Jbeta primers were used in PCR. Here immunoSEQ multiplex PCR was the method, and the copy in TCRdb shows in-frame clones only, minus some. Found here are about 89,000 clones, approximately 63% of them singletons; the top ten hold under 8%. Sequenced sample: PBMCs. The receptors derive from a woman in her twenties or thirties in good health and CMV-seronegative.

This CDR3 is CASSVAGTGNEKLFF. The CDR3, as DNA: TGTGCCAGCAGCGTCGCCGGGACAGGGAATGAAAAACTGTTTTTT. This rearrangement joins TRBV9 to TRBJ1-4, with 9 bases aligning to TRBD1. CDR1 and CDR2 from the germline V gene are SGDLS and YYNGEE. The CDR3 is made up of 15 amino acids. V lost 2 bases and J lost 5; bases outside the gene matches: 4.

V and J are TRBV6-5 and TRBJ1-3; D is possibly TRBD1 (6 bases). Trimming left V 5 bases short and J 2 bases short, with 13 bases between. The germline CDR1 and CDR2 sequences are MNHEY and SVGAGI. The CDR3 sequence is 15 residues long. CDR3 in amino acids: CASSTAGVPGNTIYF. In DNA, the CDR3 is TGTGCCAGCAGTACCGCAGGGGTTCCTGGAAACACCATATATTTT.

The chain recombines TRBV5-1 with TRBJ2-2, with TRBD2 matching over 7 bases. V gave up 0 bases and J gave up 4 bases; unmatched junction bases: 6. The CDR3 runs to 16 residues. CDR1 is SGHRS, CDR2 YFSETQ, per germline. The CDR3: CASSLEASGITGELFF. The CDR3, as DNA: TGCGCCAGCAGCTTGGAGGCTAGCGGTATCACCGGGGAGCTGTTTTTT. The variable domain in full, completed from reference TRBV5-1 and TRBJ2-2, reads KAGVTQTPRYLIKTRGQQVTLSCSPISGHRSVSWYQQTPGQGLQFLFEYFSETQRNKGNFPGRFSGRQFSNSRSEMNVSTLELGDSALYLCASSLEASGITGELFFGEGSRLTVL.

A word on this clone: This sample also contains other DNA sequences that code for the same CDR3. V usage is TRBV29-1 and J usage is TRBJ1-2, with 10 positions matching TRBD1. Germline assignment: CDR1 SQVTM and CDR2 ANQGSEA. The trim removed 5 bases at V and 2 bases at J, leaving 2 bases unmatched. This CDR3 comprises 13 residues. CDR3 DNA sequence: TGCAGCGTTCCGGGACAGGGGAACTATGGCTACACCTTC. Amino acids: CSVPGQGNYGYTF.

V gene TRBV19 combines with J gene TRBJ2-3; the match to TRBD1 covers 7 bases. The CDR3 runs to 15 residues. V was pared by 6 bases and J by 0 bases, with 6 bases of the junction left unmatched. CDR1 LNHDA and CDR2 SQIVND come from the germline V gene (reference sequence). The CDR3 sequence is CASRIDRASTDTQYF. The CDR3 DNA reads TGTGCCAGTAGGATCGACAGGGCGAGCACAGATACGCAGTATTTT.

This clone appeared once. The chain carries TRBV27 and TRBJ2-1; D call uncertain. This CDR3 is 15 amino acids long. V was shortened by 5 bases and J by 4 bases, with 15 bases between the two germline ends. Germline CDR1 MNHEY, CDR2 SMNVEV (reference sequence). CDR3 loop: CASSTISLVYNEQFF. As DNA, the CDR3 is TGTGCCAGCAGTACTATTAGCCTAGTTTACAATGAGCAGTTCTTC.

This clone was recorded a few times. The V and J genes are TRBV6-1 and TRBJ1-4; D may be TRBD1 (5 bases). Trimming took off 0 bases at V and 4 bases at J, with 9 bases between the two ends. This CDR3 has 15 residues. Germline CDR1 and CDR2: MNHNS and SASEGT. The CDR3 nucleotides read TGTGCCAGCAGTGAAGCGGAAGGGGTTAATGAAAAACTGTTTTTT. This gives the protein CASSEAEGVNEKLFF.

The genes are TRBV5-1 and TRBJ1-1; D may be TRBD1 (6 bases). Germline loops: CDR1 SGHRS, CDR2 YFSETQ. This CDR3 is 16 amino acids long. V gave up 6 bases and J gave up 2 bases, with 20 bases separating them. The CDR3 DNA follows: TGCGCCAGCAAAAAGGGGGAAGGGAGTTTCAACACTGAAGCTTTCTTT. As protein: CASKKGEGSFNTEAFF.

The chain is built from TRBV15 and TRBJ1-3; 7 bases fit TRBD1. Germline assignment: CDR1 LNHNV and CDR2 YYDKDF (reference sequence). V lost 0 bases to trimming and J lost 2 bases; unmatched junction nucleotides: 1. The length of the CDR3 is 15 residues. This chain's CDR3 is CATSREQGTGNTIYF. The CDR3 DNA sequence: TGTGCCACCAGCAGAGAACAGGGGACTGGAAACACCATATATTTT. The variable domain in full, completed from reference TRBV15 and TRBJ1-3, reads DAMVIQNPRYQVTQFGKPVTLSCSQTLNHNVMYWYQQKSSQAPKLLFHYYDKDFNNEADTPDNFQSRRPNTSFCFLDIRSPGLGDTAMYLCATSREQGTGNTIYFGEGSWLTVV.

J is TRBJ1-2 and V is TRBV25-1; 12 positions agree with TRBD1. The CDR3 runs to 14 residues. Germline V gene sequence: CDR1 MGHDK, CDR2 SYGVNS. V was pared by 7 bases and J by 7 bases, with 7 bases of the junction left unmatched. The CDR3, as DNA: TGTGCCAGCACCGGGACAGGGGGCTTTGGTGGCTACACCTTC. It codes for CASTGTGGFGGYTF.

This sequence joins TRBV5-1 and TRBJ1-2; possible D gene TRBD1, 5 bases. V was cut by 0 bases and J by 3 bases, with 9 bases left in between. Per germline, CDR1 SGHRS and CDR2 YFSETQ. The CDR3 spans 14 residues. The CDR3, as DNA: TGCGCCAGCAGCTTGGGGGGGGATTACTATGGCTACACCTTC. Its translation is CASSLGGDYYGYTF. Together with reference TRBV5-1 and TRBJ1-2, the CDR3 gives the full variable domain: KAGVTQTPRYLIKTRGQQVTLSCSPISGHRSVSWYQQTPGQGLQFLFEYFSETQRNKGNFPGRFSGRQFSNSRSEMNVSTLELGDSALYLCASSLGGDYYGYTFGSGTRLTVV.

The J gene is TRBJ1-2, the V gene TRBV5-4, with 7 bases that match TRBD1. Germline lookup yields CDR1 SGHNT and CDR2 YYREEE (reference sequence). CDR3 length: 13 residues. The ends lost 0 bases at V and 8 bases at J; junction bases unmatched: 4. In nucleotides, the CDR3 is TGTGCCAGCAGCTTGGAGGGGGCGGCAGGCTACACCTTC. Amino acids: CASSLEGAAGYTF.

The chain employs TRBV4-3 and TRBJ1-4, with D unresolved. The V and J ends lost 0 bases and 4 bases respectively, with 9 bases between them. The germline V gene encodes CDR1 LGHNA and CDR2 YSLEER. The CDR3 has 15 residues. CDR3 in DNA: TGCGCCAGCAGCCAAGATTCCGGGAGTAATGAAAAACTGTTTTTT. Translation gives CASSQDSGSNEKLFF.

As regards this clone: The same CDR3 also results from other DNA sequences found in this sample. The genes are TRBV7-2 and TRBJ2-7; D uncertain. V lost 4 bases, J lost 4 bases, and 5 bases lay in between. Germline V gene data show CDR1 as SGHTA and CDR2 as FQGNSA. CDR3 size: 11 residues. The CDR3 DNA follows: TGTGCCAGCAGCTCCAGGTACGAGCAGTACTTC. Translating gives CASSSRYEQYF.

The rearrangement uses TRBV7-9 and TRBJ2-5, with 11 nucleotides matching TRBD2. The CDR3 runs 14 residues. Germline CDR1 SEHNR, CDR2 FQNEAQ (reference sequence). V shed 4 bases, J shed 7 bases, and the junction held 5 bases outside the gene matches. CDR3 DNA sequence: TGTGCCAGCAGCTACCTAGCGGGAGGAGGGACCCAGTACTTC. Amino acid sequence: CASSYLAGGGTQYF.

This CDR3 is CASSPDSQGGYTF. CDR3 bases: TGTGCCAGCAGCCCCGACAGTCAGGGTGGCTACACCTTC. The chain carries TRBV14 and TRBJ1-2, with a possible D match to TRBD1 (5 bases). V was shortened by 4 bases and J by 7 bases, with 13 bases between the two germline ends. CDR3 size: 13 residues. Germline CDR1 is SGHDN and CDR2 is FVKESK.

The J gene is TRBJ2-3, the V gene TRBV19; tentatively, D is TRBD2 (7 bases). The germline gives CDR1 LNHDA, CDR2 SQIVND (reference sequence). V was shortened by 2 bases and J by 5 bases, with 20 bases between the two germline ends. The CDR3 sequence is 17 residues long. The DNA of the CDR3 is TGTGCCAGTAGTATATGGGGGGGCGGGAGCTTCGAAGATACGCAGTATTTT. This translates into CASSIWGGGSFEDTQYF.

V and J are TRBV18 and TRBJ2-5; 9 nucleotides match TRBD2. Germline-derived CDR1 and CDR2 are KGHSH and LQKENI. The V gene end was trimmed by 6 bases and the J gene end by 5 bases; junction bases not matched to a gene: 4. The CDR3 has 13 residues. The CDR3 loop reads CASSPLAGETQYF. The CDR3 region has the DNA TGTGCCAGCTCTCCCCTAGCGGGGGAGACCCAGTACTTC. The whole variable domain, filled in from reference TRBV18 and TRBJ2-5, reads NAGVMQNPRHLVRRRGQEARLRCSPMKGHSHVYWYRQLPEEGLKFMVYLQKENIIDESGMPKERFSAEFPKEGPSILRIQQVVRGDSAAYFCASSPLAGETQYFGPGTRLLVL.

This clone was counted between two and nine times. The gene calls are TRBV4-3 and TRBJ1-5; D possibly corresponds to TRBD1 (5 bases). Deletions cut 0 bases from V and 4 bases from J, with 10 bases between. The CDR3 has 15 amino acids. Per the germline V gene, CDR1 is LGHNA and CDR2 is YSLEER. As DNA, the CDR3 is TGCGCCAGCAGCCAAGATGGGGGGGAAAATCAGCCCCAGCATTTT. Translated, it gives CASSQDGGENQPQHF.

V gene TRBV6-6 combines with J gene TRBJ1-4, with 9 bases fitting TRBD1. Per the germline V gene, CDR1 is MNHNY and CDR2 is SVGAGI (reference sequence). The CDR3 covers 16 residues. V lost 6 bases and J lost 2; bases outside the gene matches: 7. CDR3 sequence: CASRWGTGFTNEKLFF. CDR3 coding DNA: TGTGCCAGCAGGTGGGGGACAGGGTTTACTAATGAAAAACTGTTTTTT.

The gene calls are TRBV5-5 and TRBJ1-5; TRBD1 might be the D (5 bases). The CDR3 sequence is 17 residues long. Trimming stripped 1 base from V and 4 bases from J, with 18 bases between. Germline V CDR1 and CDR2: SGHKS, YYEKEE (reference sequence). The CDR3 coding sequence is TGTGCCAGCAGCTTGAGGGCCCGGGGAGGGGAGAATCAGCCCCAGCATTTT. The encoded protein is CASSLRARGGENQPQHF.

This rearrangement joins TRBV6-6 to TRBJ2-7; perhaps TRBD1 as D (5 bases). Trimming cost V 0 bases and J 1 base, with 7 bases left between them. Looked up from germline, CDR1 is MNHNY and CDR2 is SVGAGI (reference sequence). This CDR3 has 14 amino acids. CDR3 in amino acids: CASSYSGVSYEQYF. The CDR3 nucleotides are TGTGCCAGCAGTTACTCAGGGGTGTCCTACGAGCAGTACTTC.

The rearrangement links TRBV10-1 to TRBJ2-7, with a weak D call TRBD1 (5 bases). CDR1 and CDR2 (germline): WNHNN, SYGVQD (reference sequence). The CDR3 runs 13 residues. Trimming pared 2 bases from V and 3 bases from J, leaving 8 bases between. CDR3 amino acids: CASSEGARYEQYF. CDR3 in DNA: TGCGCCAGCAGTGAGGGGGCCCGCTACGAGCAGTACTTC.

For the CDR3, the DNA is TGTGCCAGCAGTTACTCGGGGGGGGTGGGCACTGAAGCTTTCTTT. Its protein is CASSYSGGVGTEAFF. The chain has TRBV6-6 and TRBJ1-1; maybe TRBD1 (5 bases). V shed 0 bases and J shed 4 bases, with 12 bases lying between them. CDR1 MNHNY and CDR2 SVGAGI come from the germline V gene (reference sequence). The CDR3 sequence is 15 residues long.

The V call is TRBV2, the J call TRBJ2-7, with a possible D match to TRBD2 (6 bases). Per the germline V gene, CDR1 is SNHLY and CDR2 is FYNNEI. The V gene lost 10 bases and the J gene lost 2 bases, with 21 bases spanning the gap. The length of the CDR3 is 15 residues. CDR3 loop: CAITSIWSLTYEQYF. The CDR3 DNA reads TGTGCCATTACTAGCATTTGGTCACTAACCTACGAGCAGTACTTC.

The gene calls are TRBV6-6 and TRBJ1-4; tentatively, D is TRBD1 (5 bases). Germline CDR1 MNHNY, CDR2 SVGAGI (reference sequence). The CDR3 consists of 12 residues. V lost 6 bases and J lost 13, with 15 bases in between. The CDR3 DNA follows: TGTGCCAGCAGCCGCCAAGGGGTAAGACTGTTTTTT. It specifies CASSRQGVRLFF.

The sample holds a few counts of this clone. The J gene is TRBJ1-5, the V gene TRBV13; 9 bases are a match to TRBD1. The CDR3 loop spans 14 amino acids. Trimming took 4 bases from V and 5 from J; bases not matched to a gene: 3. Germline-derived CDR1 and CDR2 are PRHDT and FYEKMQ (reference sequence). The CDR3 spells CASSSRDRDQPQHF. Written as DNA, the CDR3 is TGTGCCAGCAGCTCCCGGGACAGGGATCAGCCCCAGCATTTT.

J is TRBJ2-3 and V is TRBV28; 16 bases fit TRBD2. Trimming took 2 bases from V and 2 from J; bases not matched to a gene: 1. The V gene's germline CDR1 is MDHEN and CDR2 SYDVKM. The CDR3 has 17 residues. The CDR3 DNA reads TGTGCCAGCAGTTTAGGGACTAGCGGGAGGGACACAGATACGCAGTATTTT. It codes for CASSLGTSGRDTDTQYF.

This chain connects TRBV6-1 to TRBJ2-5; a weak D match, TRBD2 (7 bases). Trimming took off 3 bases at V and 5 bases at J, with 10 bases between the two ends. There are 13 residues in the CDR3. Germline CDR1 is MNHNS and CDR2 is SASEGT. In DNA form, the CDR3 reads TGTGCCAGCAGTGACGGGGGGCGGGAGACCCAGTACTTC. Protein: CASSDGGRETQYF.

This clone has only a few counts. The rearrangement links TRBV5-4 to TRBJ2-5, with a tentative D call TRBD1 (6 bases). Trimming shortened V by 0 bases and J by 4 bases, and 13 bases separated the two germline ends. CDR1 and CDR2 from the germline V gene are SGHNT and YYREEE (reference sequence). The CDR3 consists of 15 residues. DNA for the CDR3: TGTGCCAGCAGCTTGGAAGTGGGGGCCGGAGAGACCCAGTACTTC. This codes for CASSLEVGAGETQYF.